The 6 T cell receptor beta chains given below trace back to one sample, sequenced in a study of PD-1 blockade in classical Hodgkin lymphoma. Profiling relied on immunoSEQ multiplex PCR, and the TCRdb table lists in-frame clones only, not all of them. The table shows about 40,000 clones, with over 55% occurring only once. Every patient experienced relapse after autologous stem cell transplantation, and brentuximab vedotin exposure varied. The input for sequencing was peripheral blood mononuclear cells (PBMCs), taken at baseline. The receptors were gathered from a human donor with classical Hodgkin lymphoma.

The rearrangement links TRBV9 to TRBJ2-1; D unresolved. The V and J ends lost 0 bases and 7 bases respectively, with 8 bases between them. CDR1 is SGDLS and CDR2 is YYNGEE in the germline V gene. The CDR3 spans 13 residues. CDR3 in DNA: TGTGCCAGCAGCGTAGACAGAAAGAATGAGCAGTTCTTC. Translating it yields CASSVDRKNEQFF.

This clone was detected only a few times. This chain connects TRBV9 to TRBJ1-2; D unclear. CDR1 SGDLS and CDR2 YYNGEE come from the germline V gene. Between the trimmed V and J ends, which lost 0 bases and 0 bases, there was a span of 15 bases. The CDR3 spans 17 residues. CDR3 in DNA: TGTGCCAGCAGCGTAGAGCCGAAGGCGGGAACTAACTATGGCTACACCTTC. Translated, it gives CASSVEPKAGTNYGYTF.

The V gene is TRBV7-6, the J gene TRBJ2-7; unclear D gene. This CDR3 has 11 residues. V was pared by 3 bases and J by 0 bases, with 0 bases between. Germline V gene sequence: CDR1 SGHVS, CDR2 FNYEAQ. This chain's CDR3 is CASSFSYEQYF. In DNA, the CDR3 is TGTGCCAGCAGCTTCTCCTACGAGCAGTACTTC. Full variable domain (remainder filled in from reference TRBV7-6 and TRBJ2-7): GAGVSQSPRYKVTKRGQDVALRCDPISGHVSLYWYRQALGQGPEFLTYFNYEAQQDKSGLPNDRFSAERPEGSISTLTIQRTEQRDSAMYRCASSFSYEQYFGPGTRLTVT.

The V call is TRBV4-3, the J call TRBJ2-1; D remains unclear. Germline V gives CDR1 LGHNA, CDR2 YSLEER. The CDR3 loop spans 15 amino acids. Trimming shortened V by 0 bases and J by 0 bases, and 6 bases separated the two germline ends. For the CDR3, the DNA is TGCGCCAGCAGCCAAGACTTCCGCTCCTACAATGAGCAGTTCTTC. It encodes CASSQDFRSYNEQFF.

The chain carries TRBV5-1 and TRBJ2-2, with TRBD2 matching 7 bases. This CDR3 contains 18 residues. Trimming at V came to 4 bases and at J to 5 bases, leaving 17 bases not matched to a gene. The germline gives CDR1 SGHRS, CDR2 YFSETQ. The CDR3: CASSDGGRVHRRTGELFF. Here the CDR3 DNA reads TGCGCCAGCAGCGACGGGGGGAGAGTCCACAGGAGAACCGGGGAGCTGTTTTTT.

The chain has TRBV5-1 and TRBJ2-3; 11 nucleotides agree with TRBD1. Germline loops: CDR1 SGHRS, CDR2 YFSETQ. V lost 4 bases to trimming and J lost 4 bases; unmatched junction nucleotides: 2. The CDR3 totals 14 residues. The CDR3 DNA reads TGCGCCAGCAGCCAGGGACAGGGGGCAGATACGCAGTATTTT. Translated: CASSQGQGADTQYF.